The source of this TCR beta chain is a study of cytomegalovirus exposure and HLA in healthy donors. In the study overall: The 110 or so validation repertoires were produced on the same platform as the 700 or so repertoires of the first cohort. This was reported in a later analysis.

Per germline, CDR1 SGHNT and CDR2 YYREEE (reference sequence). The CDR3 is made up of 18 amino acids. Losses at the gene ends were 0 bases for V and 0 bases for J; bases not matched to a gene: 9. As to this clone: The antigen is unknown.

General study results and limits: Testing in vitro showed a few CMV-associated chains specific for CMV antigens.

Using immunoSEQ multiplex PCR, the repertoire was profiled, and TCRdb retains in-frame clones only, with some absent. The sample holds some 250,000 clones; 86% are singletons and the top ten take less than 1.5%. A 120-subject validation cohort, separate from the approximately 670-subject first cohort, supplied the donors. The source material was PBMCs. V is TRBV5-4 and J is TRBJ2-1, with 7 bases identical to TRBD2. The source is a woman in her twenties or thirties in good health and CMV-seropositive. The CDR3 protein is CASSLGRGGSGSYNEQFF. The CDR3 DNA follows: TGTGCCAGCAGCTTGGGGAGGGGCGGGAGCGGCTCCTACAATGAGCAGTTCTTC.